This T cell receptor (beta chain) appears in the sequencing data of a study of memory CD4+ T cells and cytomegalovirus serostatus. Study observations and caveats: Repertoires predicted CMV serostatus with median bootstrapped AUC of around 0.96. CD4+ memory repertoires contained about 40% of the roughly 160 reported CMV TCRbeta sequences.

Single viable CD3+CD4+CD8-CD45RO+ cells were sorted as the memory CD4+ T cells. Remarks on this clone: Its antigen is still unknown.

In the source study's methods: Out-of-frame sequences were removed, leaving 2 million to 2.5 million distinct TCRbeta sequences. Assay: immunoSEQ multiplex PCR; the TCRdb copy retains only in-frame clones and omits some. The V and J calls and clone size were taken over from that table, and D and trimming were inferred from the DNA. The repertoire includes under 55,000 clones, about 80% of them detected once, and 1.4% sits in the top ten. The TCR sequence derives from an adult in good health and CMV-seropositive. Sequencing was carried out using memory CD4+ T cells from blood.

CDR3 nucleotides: TGTGCCAGCAGCCTCCTCCCACCTATGGGCCACTCTGGAAACACCATATATTTT. Residues: CASSLLPPMGHSGNTIYF. V and J are TRBV11-3 and TRBJ1-3; unclear D gene. From germline, CDR1 is SGHNT and CDR2 YENEEA. This CDR3 has 18 residues. With 5 bases removed from V and 0 bases from J, the gap between germline ends came to 20 bases.